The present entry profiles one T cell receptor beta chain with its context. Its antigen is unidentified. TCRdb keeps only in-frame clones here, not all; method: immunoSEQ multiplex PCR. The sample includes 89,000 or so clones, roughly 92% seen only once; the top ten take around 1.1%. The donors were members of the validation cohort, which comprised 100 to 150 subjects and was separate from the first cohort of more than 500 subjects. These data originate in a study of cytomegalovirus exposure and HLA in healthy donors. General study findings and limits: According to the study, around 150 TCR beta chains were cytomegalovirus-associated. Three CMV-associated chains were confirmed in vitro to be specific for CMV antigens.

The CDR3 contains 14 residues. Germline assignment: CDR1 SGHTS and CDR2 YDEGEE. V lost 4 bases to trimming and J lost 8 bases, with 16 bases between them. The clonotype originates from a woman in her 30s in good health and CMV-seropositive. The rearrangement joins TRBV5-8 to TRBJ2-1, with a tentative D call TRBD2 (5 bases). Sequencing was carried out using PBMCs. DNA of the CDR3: TGTGCCAGCAGCGGCCTAGCTAAGGTGGATGAGCAGTTCTTC. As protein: CASSGLAKVDEQFF.